This T cell receptor (beta chain) is drawn from a study of shared clonotypes between healthy human individuals. Germline V gives CDR1 SEHNR, CDR2 FQNEAQ (reference sequence). The CDR3 contains 13 residues. The V end was cut by 2 bases, the J end by 9 bases, with 11 bases between. The table came from immunoSEQ multiplex PCR; TCRdb's copy has only in-frame clones and leaves some out. The sample carries just over 2,000,000 clones, roughly 95% recorded once. This chain uses TRBV7-9 with TRBJ1-5; D might be TRBD1 (5 bases). Sequenced input: naive CD4+ T cells sorted from blood. Subset indicated: CD45RA+ positively selected. This sequence was found in a man in his late teens or twenties in good health. CDR3: CASSLPGERPQHF. Written as DNA, the CDR3 is TGTGCCAGCAGCTTACCGGGGGAGAGGCCCCAGCATTTT.